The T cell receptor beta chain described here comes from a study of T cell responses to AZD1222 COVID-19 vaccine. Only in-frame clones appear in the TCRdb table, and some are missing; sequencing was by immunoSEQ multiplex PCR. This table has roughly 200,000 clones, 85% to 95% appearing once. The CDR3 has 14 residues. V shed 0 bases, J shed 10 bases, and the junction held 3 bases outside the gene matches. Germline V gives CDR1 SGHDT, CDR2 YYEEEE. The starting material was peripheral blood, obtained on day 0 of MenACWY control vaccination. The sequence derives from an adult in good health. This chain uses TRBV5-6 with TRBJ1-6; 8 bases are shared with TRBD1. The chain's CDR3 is CASSLVDRASPLHF. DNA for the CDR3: TGTGCCAGCAGCTTGGTGGACAGGGCATCACCCCTCCACTTT.